This paragraph reports one T cell receptor beta chain. This clonotype was counted ten times or more. It has no known antigen specificity. Base-call qualities are not available, and no considerably larger clone is one nucleotide away. TCR beta CDR3 regions were amplified from RNA transcripts. A first-round RT-PCR of the TCR CDR3 used the HTBI primer set with the Qiagen OneStep RT-PCR kit. The libraries were constructed in a second round of multiplex PCR and then size-selected and purified. Paired-end sequencing of the libraries was performed with 100 bp reads on an Illumina HiSeq2000. On the study's bioinformatics: SOAPnuke was used to process the raw data, throwing out any read that contained adapters or uncalled bases, had a mean Phred below 15, or lacked an exact constant-primer or identifier match. COPE v1.2.5 was used to merge high-quality paired reads, and clonotypes were defined as unique nucleotide sequences. Clonotypes were aligned to IMGT TRBV, TRBD and TRBJ reference segments using MiTCR v1.1. The analysis was restricted to V-J combinations with a frequency above 0.0001, which together covered roughly 99% of the repertoires. The TCS score was defined as the ratio of F50 (clonal expansion) to E x V (chaos), calculated using BLOSUM62-based TCRdist between CDR3 peptides within each V-J. Welch's t-statistics and random forest reduced 500 to 650 V-J features to 13, which were used in a naive Bayes classifier (R e1071). TCRdb reworked the public reads: Q25 trimming with fastp, MiXCR clone assembly, productive beta chains retained. All rows with the same CDR3 protein become a single entry with the most common DNA and genes. None of the V and J calls come from the authors' own analysis; TCRdb made them. This sample has about 560,000 distinct CDR3 sequences in its table, and 12% to 15% of those were observed once. The leading ten clones occupy 14% of the sample.

The CDR3 has 17 amino acids, counting the end cysteine and phenylalanine. Only the CDR3 part of the read is kept: 51 bases, read in frame from the first base. Germline trimming: 2 bases from V, 5 bases from J; junction bases outside gene matches: 6. CDR1 and CDR2, per the germline V gene, are SGHTA and FQGNSA. Graves' hyperthyroidism was defined as stable when no progression to ophthalmopathy occurred over 18 months of follow-up. The hyperthyroidism patients were between 18 and 65 years old and newly diagnosed, with a disease duration of less than 2 months. The study excluded patients with uncontrolled infections, other autoimmune diseases, pregnancy or lactation. Clinical symptoms, serum thyroxine and TRAb, thyroid ultrasound, and orbital computed tomography formed the basis for the diagnoses. Ficoll-Paque density gradient centrifugation was used to isolate PBMCs from approximately 10 ml of fresh peripheral blood. Total RNA was extracted with Trizol reagent, and quality was checked on an Agilent 2100 Bioanalyzer.

This record comes from a study of T cells in Graves' hyperthyroidism and ophthalmopathy (dated 2019 in TCRdb). General notes on the study: Peripheral blood samples were taken at the time of initial diagnosis, prior to any treatment. Prospective prediction of ophthalmopathy was tested in an independent validation cohort of fewer than 20 hyperthyroidism patients and 15 to 17 patients who later progressed to ophthalmopathy. The roughly 91 discovery patients were randomly divided into training and test sets at a 7:3 ratio. According to the paper, TCR Vbeta CDR3 sequencing was carried out on 135 peripheral blood samples, which came from under 50 ophthalmopathy, fewer than 80 hyperthyroidism and about 17 progressor patients. After blood sampling, hyperthyroidism patients were treated with methimazole at a starting dose of 30 mg daily, and ophthalmopathy patients were treated with high-dose intravenous methylprednisolone. In addition, the study compared T-cell repertoires in thyroid tissue and in blood from a handful of Graves' hyperthyroidism patients. TCR V-J signatures able to tell the groups apart were searched for in a discovery cohort of 95 to 100 patients, of whom more than 40 had Graves' ophthalmopathy and roughly 58 had stable Graves' hyperthyroidism.

Study-wide conclusions, independent of this receptor: During validation, the model predicted progression to ophthalmopathy a median of approximately 6.5 months ahead of onset, with 70.59% sensitivity and around 73% specificity. Most expanded thyroid clonotypes (frequency above 0.001) were also found in blood, which suggests that blood repertoires may mirror thyroid immune responses. No statistical method was used to fix the sample size in advance, and group allocation was not hidden from the investigators. Ophthalmopathy was separated from stable hyperthyroidism by a 13 V-J signature model, with just over 85% sensitivity and 81% to 82% specificity obtained in cross-validation and 80%/75% obtained in testing.

The sequence derives from a woman aged 40 to 50 with Graves' hyperthyroidism. This sequence uses TRBV7-2 and TRBJ2-7; 16 central bases correspond to TRBD2. The sample taken for sequencing was blood. The bases are TGTGCCAGCAGCTTACCCGGGACTAGCGGGAGGGCCAACGAGCAGTACTTC. It specifies CASSLPGTSGRANEQYF.